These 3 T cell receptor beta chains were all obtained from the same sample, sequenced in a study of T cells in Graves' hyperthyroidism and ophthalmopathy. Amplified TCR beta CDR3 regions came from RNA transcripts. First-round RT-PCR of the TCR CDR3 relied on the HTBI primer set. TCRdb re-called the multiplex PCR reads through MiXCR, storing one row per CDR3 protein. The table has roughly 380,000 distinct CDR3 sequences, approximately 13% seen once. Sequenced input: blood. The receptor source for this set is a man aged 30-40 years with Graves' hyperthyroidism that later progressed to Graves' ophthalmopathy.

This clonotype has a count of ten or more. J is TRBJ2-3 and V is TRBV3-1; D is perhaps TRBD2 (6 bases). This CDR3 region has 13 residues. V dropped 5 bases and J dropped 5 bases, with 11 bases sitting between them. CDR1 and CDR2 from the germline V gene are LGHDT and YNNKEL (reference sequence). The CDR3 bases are TGTGCCAGCAGCACGCGGGGTGTAGATACGCAGTATTTT. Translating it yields CASSTRGVDTQYF.

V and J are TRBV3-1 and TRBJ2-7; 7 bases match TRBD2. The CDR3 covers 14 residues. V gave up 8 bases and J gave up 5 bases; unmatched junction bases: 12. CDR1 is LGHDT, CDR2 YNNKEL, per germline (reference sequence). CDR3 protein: CASAGVENDDEQYF. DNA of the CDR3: TGTGCCAGCGCGGGGGTTGAGAATGACGACGAGCAGTACTTC.

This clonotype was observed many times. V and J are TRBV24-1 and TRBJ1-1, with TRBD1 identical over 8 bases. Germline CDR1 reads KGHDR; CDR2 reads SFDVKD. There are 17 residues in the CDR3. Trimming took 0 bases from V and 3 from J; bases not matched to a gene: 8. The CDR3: CATSDLPRDRRDTEAFF. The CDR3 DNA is TGTGCCACCAGTGATTTGCCTCGGGACAGGAGGGACACTGAAGCTTTCTTT.